A selection of T cell receptor beta chains follows, all from one sample in a study of beta chain features in type 1 diabetes. Only in-frame clones appear in the TCRdb table, and some are missing; sequencing was by immunoSEQ multiplex PCR. The data show a few hundred thousand clones, with around 12% seen just once and 0.0095% to 0.012% held by the top ten. What was sequenced was naive CD4+ T cells from blood. These receptors were collected from a woman under 30 with type 1 diabetes. Both conserved end residues are part of each CDR3. Fields, in order: D gene, clone size, CDR3 length, J gene, V gene, CDR3 DNA, CDR3 protein. The D gene is left open where the match is weak. Clone sizes are given selectively: once, few, many, or a class where the clone is expanded.

d_gene: TRBD2
abundance: few
len: 13
j_gene: TRBJ2-5
v_gene: TRBV11-2
CDR3nt: TGTGCCAGCAGCTTAGGCGGGGGAGAGACCCAGTACTTC
CDR3aa: CASSLGGGETQYF

d_gene: -
abundance: few
len: 15
j_gene: TRBJ1-4
v_gene: TRBV30
CDR3nt: TGTGCCTGGAGTCCCGACCCCCGGACAGCTGAAAAACTGTTTTTT
CDR3aa: CAWSPDPRTAEKLFF

d_gene: -
abundance: -
len: 11
j_gene: TRBJ1-2
v_gene: TRBV7-2
CDR3nt: TGTGCCAGCAGCTTAGGCGCACCGTACACCTTC
CDR3aa: CASSLGAPYTF

d_gene: TRBD1
abundance: few
len: 14
j_gene: TRBJ1-1
v_gene: TRBV29-1
CDR3nt: TGCAGCGTGGGGGGACAGCCCATGAACACTGAAGCTTTCTTT
CDR3aa: CSVGGQPMNTEAFF

d_gene: TRBD1
abundance: -
len: 13
j_gene: TRBJ1-2
v_gene: TRBV19
CDR3nt: TGTGCCAGTAGAGGGACAGGACTCTATGGCTACACCTTC
CDR3aa: CASRGTGLYGYTF

d_gene: -
abundance: few
len: 14
j_gene: TRBJ2-3
v_gene: TRBV28
CDR3nt: TGTGCCAGCAGGTACAGGGTAGACACAGATACGCAGTATTTT
CDR3aa: CASRYRVDTDTQYF

d_gene: -
abundance: -
len: 14
j_gene: TRBJ1-3
v_gene: TRBV4-2
CDR3nt: TGTGCCAGCAGCCAATCAGGGACTGGAAACACCATATATTTT
CDR3aa: CASSQSGTGNTIYF

d_gene: TRBD1
abundance: few
len: 15
j_gene: TRBJ2-7
v_gene: TRBV29-1
CDR3nt: TGCAGCGTTGAGGCTCAGGGGGACAACCGCTACGAGCAGTACTTC
CDR3aa: CSVEAQGDNRYEQYF

d_gene: -
abundance: few
len: 14
j_gene: TRBJ1-2
v_gene: TRBV6-5
CDR3nt: TGTGCCAGCTGCCGGGCAGGGGTCAACTATGGCTACACCTTC
CDR3aa: CASCRAGVNYGYTF

d_gene: -
abundance: -
len: 15
j_gene: TRBJ1-2
v_gene: TRBV5-4
CDR3nt: TGTGCCAGCAGCTTGGAAGTGGGGGGGAACTATGGCTACACCTTC
CDR3aa: CASSLEVGGNYGYTF

d_gene: -
abundance: few
len: 14
j_gene: TRBJ2-2
v_gene: TRBV29-1
CDR3nt: TGCAGCGTCGGAGGTGAGGGTCGCACCGGGGAGCTGTTTTTT
CDR3aa: CSVGGEGRTGELFF

d_gene: TRBD1
abundance: -
len: 16
j_gene: TRBJ2-1
v_gene: TRBV4-1
CDR3nt: TGCGCCAGCAGCCAATCCGGGACAGGGAGCACCAATGAGCAGTTCTTC
CDR3aa: CASSQSGTGSTNEQFF

d_gene: TRBD1
abundance: -
len: 13
j_gene: TRBJ2-4
v_gene: TRBV29-1
CDR3nt: TGCAGCGTGGGACAGGGGAGAAAAAACATTCAGTACTTC
CDR3aa: CSVGQGRKNIQYF

d_gene: TRBD2
abundance: few
len: 16
j_gene: TRBJ2-1
v_gene: TRBV5-1
CDR3nt: TGCGCCAGCAGCCAGGTGGCGGGGGGCTCCTACAATGAGCAGTTCTTC
CDR3aa: CASSQVAGGSYNEQFF

d_gene: -
abundance: once
len: 14
j_gene: TRBJ2-7
v_gene: TRBV7-2
CDR3nt: TGTGCCAGCAGCTTAGATTCGGGGGCCTACGAGCAGTACTTC
CDR3aa: CASSLDSGAYEQYF